The 10 T cell receptor beta chains presented below share a single source sample, sequenced in a study of blood T cell repertoires in COVID-19. TCRdb keeps only in-frame clones here, not all; method: immunoSEQ multiplex PCR. This table has some 180,000 clones, roughly 81% appearing once. Sequencing input: peripheral blood. The receptors stem from a woman aged 35 to 49 with COVID-19, enrolled during active disease.

The gene calls are TRBV9 and TRBJ1-1; 7 bases map to TRBD1. Trimming cost V 3 bases and J 0 bases; bases outside gene matches: 5. CDR1 is SGDLS, CDR2 YYNGEE, per germline. This CDR3 has 15 residues. The CDR3 spells CASSGGGYMNTEAFF. CDR3 coding DNA: TGTGCCAGCAGCGGAGGGGGCTATATGAACACTGAAGCTTTCTTT.

The V gene is TRBV6-1, the J gene TRBJ1-2; tentatively, D is TRBD1 (6 bases). CDR1 and CDR2 (germline): MNHNS, SASEGT. V gave up 0 bases and J gave up 4 bases, with 21 bases separating them. The CDR3 covers 18 residues. CDR3 sequence reads: CASSEAFPGTRVFYGYTF. In nucleotides, the CDR3 is TGTGCCAGCAGTGAAGCCTTTCCGGGGACAAGGGTATTCTATGGCTACACCTTC.

The V gene is TRBV7-9, the J gene TRBJ2-1; a possible D gene is TRBD1 (6 bases). V was shortened by 5 bases and J by 13 bases, with 24 bases between the two germline ends. The CDR3 runs to 15 residues. Germline CDR1 and CDR2: SEHNR and FQNEAQ (reference sequence). This CDR3 is CASSIHRAPTADQFF. The DNA of the CDR3 is TGTGCCAGCAGCATACACAGGGCCCCGACTGCCGACCAGTTCTTC.

The J gene is TRBJ1-1, the V gene TRBV6-2 or TRBV6-3; 9 nucleotides line up with TRBD1. The length of the CDR3 is 15 residues. Germline CDR1 is MNHEY and CDR2 is SVGEGT. Losses at the gene ends were 5 bases for V and 5 bases for J; bases not matched to a gene: 9. In DNA, the CDR3 is TGTGCCAGCAGTCCCCTGGGACAGGGAAGGACTGAAGCTTTCTTT. Protein sequence: CASSPLGQGRTEAFF.

The CDR3 loop is CASSGSAKKFF. CDR3 in DNA: TGTGCCAGCAGCGGCAGTGCCAAGAAGTTCTTC. This chain connects TRBV11-1 to TRBJ2-1; no firm D call. Germline values: CDR1 SGHAT, CDR2 FQDESV (reference sequence). The V end lost 5 bases, the J end lost 14 bases, and 13 bases lay between the germline ends. The CDR3 has 11 residues.

This rearrangement joins TRBV5-6 to TRBJ2-2, with 7 positions matching TRBD2. The V gene's germline CDR1 is SGHDT and CDR2 YYEEEE. The CDR3 sequence is 16 residues long. V gave up 5 bases and J gave up 4 bases; unmatched junction bases: 11. The CDR3 coding sequence is TGTGCCAGCAGACACGGGGGAGGGCGGTCCACCGGGGAGCTGTTTTTT. Translation gives CASRHGGGRSTGELFF.

The gene calls are TRBV28 and TRBJ2-6; 14 positions agree with TRBD2. CDR1 and CDR2 (germline): MDHEN, SYDVKM. The CDR3 has 20 amino acids. V lost 4 bases and J lost 2; bases outside the gene matches: 10. The DNA of the CDR3 is TGTGCCAGCAGTTCCCGCAATCTGACTAGCGGGAGGGCTGGGGCCAACGTCCTGACTTTC. Protein sequence: CASSSRNLTSGRAGANVLTF.

The J gene is TRBJ2-1, the V gene TRBV5-1, with TRBD2 matching 14 bases. Trimming took 4 bases from V and 6 from J; bases not matched to a gene: 9. Germline V gives CDR1 SGHRS, CDR2 YFSETQ. This CDR3 is 17 amino acids long. The chain's CDR3 is CASSAGLAGGNGNEQFF. CDR3 bases: TGCGCCAGCAGCGCCGGACTAGCGGGAGGCAATGGCAATGAGCAGTTCTTC.

The V and J genes are TRBV28 and TRBJ2-1, with D tentatively TRBD2 (6 bases). The germline V and J ends were trimmed by 6 bases and 7 bases, with 16 bases remaining between them. Germline V lookup: CDR1 MDHEN, CDR2 SYDVKM. The CDR3 loop spans 14 amino acids. The DNA for the CDR3 is TGTGCCAGCAGGAGAGGCGGGATCTCAAATGAGCAGTTCTTC. It yields the protein CASRRGGISNEQFF.

V is TRBV9 and J is TRBJ1-1; D not resolved. The CDR3 is 14 residues long. The ends were cut back, 5 bases at V and 3 bases at J, with 14 bases in the middle. CDR1 and CDR2 from the germline V gene are SGDLS and YYNGEE. The CDR3 reads CASSRRAGDTEAFF. In DNA form, the CDR3 reads TGTGCCAGCAGTCGTAGGGCGGGTGACACTGAAGCTTTCTTT.